A selection of T cell receptor beta chains follows, all from one sample in a study of identical twins. One entry per CDR3 protein results from TCRdb running MiXCR on the 5' RACE reads. Here the sample spans about 240,000 distinct CDR3 sequences, 10% to 13% being singletons. The sample was memory T cells sorted from blood. These receptors were taken from a man aged 45-65 years in good health. Both conserved end residues are part of each CDR3. A D gene is named only where the DNA matches it firmly.

v_gene: TRBV5-6; d_gene: NA; CDR3aa: CASSFGRGEYEQYF
v_gene: TRBV12-3/TRBV12-4; d_gene: NA; CDR3aa: CASSFGGAGANVLTF
v_gene: TRBV20-1; d_gene: NA; CDR3aa: CSARVRTYGYTF
v_gene: TRBV12-3/TRBV12-4; d_gene: NA; CDR3aa: CASRLGHTNYGYTF
v_gene: TRBV4-2; d_gene: TRBD2; CDR3aa: CASSGHQGLAGVSNTDTQYF
v_gene: TRBV20-1; d_gene: TRBD2; CDR3aa: CSASGLAGTNTQYF
v_gene: TRBV5-4; d_gene: TRBD2; CDR3aa: CASTTGSGGEQFF
v_gene: TRBV6-1; d_gene: NA; CDR3aa: CASSELQSWRAGTEAFF
v_gene: TRBV4-3; d_gene: NA; CDR3aa: CASSQDRAFQGYEQYF
v_gene: TRBV10-3; d_gene: TRBD2; CDR3aa: CAITRGAGVDNEQFF
v_gene: TRBV5-1; d_gene: TRBD1; CDR3aa: CASSLEWTGGRDEQFF
v_gene: TRBV5-1; d_gene: NA; CDR3aa: CASSLVRQSGETQYF
v_gene: TRBV27; d_gene: NA; CDR3aa: CASSLAWGETQYF
v_gene: TRBV12-3/TRBV12-4; d_gene: NA; CDR3aa: CASSSRDSNQPQHF
v_gene: TRBV6-5; d_gene: NA; CDR3aa: CASSYGTLNTEAFF
v_gene: TRBV30; d_gene: NA; CDR3aa: CAWSVRETRTDTQYF
v_gene: TRBV7-8; d_gene: TRBD2; CDR3aa: CASSDGPGLAGGTQYF
v_gene: TRBV27; d_gene: NA; CDR3aa: CASSLFGSYNEQFF
v_gene: TRBV21-1; d_gene: NA; CDR3aa: CASTTLDDHYTDTQYF
v_gene: TRBV9; d_gene: NA; CDR3aa: CASSVAAGETQYF
v_gene: TRBV4-2; d_gene: TRBD1; CDR3aa: CASSPTGFNQPQHF
v_gene: TRBV7-2; d_gene: NA; CDR3aa: CASSLGPGASSNIQYF
v_gene: TRBV11-2; d_gene: NA; CDR3aa: CASSFPGRTEAFF
v_gene: TRBV29-1; d_gene: TRBD1; CDR3aa: CSVVGGTGSYNEQFF
v_gene: TRBV3-1; d_gene: TRBD1; CDR3aa: CASSKDLMGQGSAEQYF
v_gene: TRBV20-1; d_gene: NA; CDR3aa: CSARGQWTSSQFF
v_gene: TRBV6-6; d_gene: NA; CDR3aa: CASLGYSNQPQHF
v_gene: TRBV28; d_gene: NA; CDR3aa: CASSTARPGPVYGETQYF